These T cell receptor beta chains were read from a single sample in a study of blood T cell repertoires in COVID-19. TCRdb keeps only in-frame clones here, not all; method: immunoSEQ multiplex PCR. Of over 85,000 clones listed, about 83% were seen once; the top ten hold roughly 2.1%. The sample taken for sequencing was peripheral blood. These receptors were collected from a woman aged 70-85 years with acute or convalescent COVID-19. Each CDR3 is given with its conserved first and last residue. D genes are given only for firm matches. Only some rows state a clone size, as once, few, many or a class for expanded clones.

cdr3_length	d_call	clone_size	j_call	v_call	cdr3_aa	cdr3_nt
13	NA	NA	TRBJ1-1	TRBV30	CAWSPGGHAEAFF	TGTGCCTGGAGTCCCGGGGGGCACGCTGAAGCTTTCTTT
14	NA	NA	TRBJ2-7	TRBV6-6	CASKPLGLVHQQYF	TGTGCCAGCAAACCTCTAGGACTCGTCCACCAGCAGTACTTC
14	NA	NA	TRBJ1-6	TRBV25-1	CASSDPGSGSPLHF	TGTGCCAGCAGTGATCCGGGGTCGGGTTCACCCCTCCACTTT
15	TRBD1	NA	TRBJ2-1	TRBV28	CASHRGGQGYNEQFF	TGTGCCAGCCATCGAGGGGGACAGGGCTACAATGAGCAGTTCTTC
16	TRBD1	NA	TRBJ2-3	TRBV19	CASRDRGQDSTDTQYF	TGTGCCAGTAGAGACAGGGGGCAAGATAGCACAGATACGCAGTATTTT
13	TRBD1	once	TRBJ2-7	TRBV29-1	CSVVLDRDYEQYF	TGCAGCGTTGTCTTGGACAGGGATTACGAGCAGTACTTC
15	NA	NA	TRBJ1-1	TRBV9	CASSTVLDNPTEAFF	TGTGCCAGCAGCACCGTCTTGGACAACCCCACTGAAGCTTTCTTT
12	NA	NA	TRBJ1-2	TRBV12-3/TRBV12-4	CASSSTGYGYTF	TGTGCCAGCAGTTCGACGGGCTATGGCTACACCTTC
14	NA	NA	TRBJ1-1	TRBV5-8	CAGSFRVSSTEAFF	TGTGCCGGATCCTTCAGGGTCTCGTCCACTGAAGCTTTCTTT
15	TRBD1	NA	TRBJ2-3	TRBV12-5	CASGNEGARTDTQYF	TGTGCTAGTGGTAACGAGGGGGCGCGCACAGATACGCAGTATTTT
15	TRBD1	NA	TRBJ1-4	TRBV7-2	CASSRWDRQNEKLFF	TGTGCCAGCAGCAGATGGGACAGACAAAACGAAAAACTGTTTTTT
15	NA	NA	TRBJ2-2	TRBV11-2	CASSLNPRGTGELFF	TGTGCCAGCAGCTTAAATCCCAGGGGCACCGGGGAGCTGTTTTTT
12	NA	NA	TRBJ1-4	TRBV7-9	CASSGAGEKLFF	TGTGCCAGCAGCGGAGCGGGAGAAAAACTGTTTTTT
15	NA	NA	TRBJ2-3	TRBV7-9	CASSLVAGSTDTQYF	TGTGCCAGCAGCTTAGTGGCCGGGAGCACAGATACGCAGTATTTT
14	TRBD2	NA	TRBJ2-3	TRBV27	CATFQAGGVDTQYF	TGTGCCACCTTCCAGGCGGGGGGCGTAGATACGCAGTATTTT
15	NA	NA	TRBJ1-5	TRBV4-1	CASSQEVASNQPQHF	TGCGCCAGCAGCCAAGAGGTAGCCAGCAATCAGCCCCAGCATTTT
14	NA	NA	TRBJ2-4	TRBV5-6	CASSLVQGRNIQYF	TGTGCCAGCAGCTTGGTCCAGGGTAGGAACATTCAGTACTTC
15	NA	NA	TRBJ1-2	TRBV11-3	CASSSSSTGNYGYTF	TGTGCCAGCAGCTCATCCTCCACAGGGAACTATGGCTACACCTTC
15	TRBD1	NA	TRBJ2-1	TRBV5-4	CASSPGQGAFFEQFF	TGTGCCAGCAGCCCGGGACAGGGGGCATTCTTTGAGCAGTTCTTC
16	NA	NA	TRBJ2-5	TRBV7-8	CASSSLRTGGWETQYF	TGTGCCAGCAGCTCCCTGAGGACGGGGGGCTGGGAGACCCAGTACTTC
14	NA	once	TRBJ1-5	TRBV3-1/TRBV3-2	CASSPSNTGEPQHF	TGTGCCAGCAGTCCGTCTAACACTGGAGAGCCCCAGCATTTT
18	TRBD2	NA	TRBJ2-3	TRBV4-1	CASSQARSGGFRTDTQYF	TGCGCCAGCAGCCAAGCCCGCAGCGGGGGGTTCCGCACAGATACGCAGTATTTT
14	NA	NA	TRBJ1-5	TRBV15	CATSRDNFLQPQHF	TGTGCCACCAGCAGAGATAATTTCCTCCAGCCCCAGCATTTT
15	NA	NA	TRBJ1-6	TRBV30	CAWSRLRGSSSPLHF	TGTGCCTGGAGTCGCTTAAGAGGGAGCAGTTCACCCCTCCACTTT
12	NA	NA	TRBJ2-7	TRBV7-9	CASSQIPGEQYF	TGTGCCAGCAGCCAGATACCAGGAGAGCAGTACTTC
16	TRBD1	NA	TRBJ2-2	TRBV13	CASSSGTGRDTGELFF	TGTGCCAGCAGCTCGGGGACAGGGCGGGACACCGGGGAGCTGTTTTTT
12	NA	once	TRBJ2-5	TRBV3-1/TRBV3-2	CASSHLQETQYF	TGTGCCAGCAGCCACTTACAAGAGACCCAGTACTTC
18	TRBD1	NA	TRBJ1-4	TRBV5-1	CASSLTRQGAGLNEKLFF	TGCGCCAGCAGCCTAACACGACAGGGGGCCGGTCTTAATGAAAAACTGTTTTTT
12	NA	NA	TRBJ1-1	TRBV3-1/TRBV3-2	CASSQATELAFF	TGTGCCAGCAGCCAAGCGACAGAGCTAGCTTTCTTT
14	TRBD1	NA	TRBJ1-2	TRBV14	CASSQGTGGDGYTF	TGTGCCAGCAGCCAAGGGACAGGGGGCGACGGCTACACCTTC
16	NA	NA	TRBJ2-2	TRBV27	CASSPGLPGIDGELFF	TGTGCCAGCAGTCCTGGCCTACCGGGGATAGATGGGGAGCTGTTTTTT
16	NA	NA	TRBJ1-3	TRBV7-9	CASSPDPGSRGNTIYF	TGTGCCAGCAGCCCAGACCCGGGATCAAGGGGAAACACCATATATTTT
15	TRBD1	NA	TRBJ1-3	TRBV6-5	CASSTSGGSGNTIYF	TGTGCCAGCAGTACCTCAGGGGGCTCTGGAAACACCATATATTTT
15	TRBD1	NA	TRBJ1-2	TRBV6-6	CASRDTGEDGYGYTF	TGTGCCAGCAGAGATACAGGGGAGGATGGCTATGGCTACACCTTC
13	NA	once	TRBJ2-5	TRBV6-5	CASTRGNWETQYF	TGTGCCAGCACAAGGGGTAATTGGGAGACCCAGTACTTC
15	TRBD2	NA	TRBJ2-3	TRBV2	CASKTSGGAGGTQYF	TGTGCCAGCAAGACTAGCGGGGGGGCTGGGGGTACGCAGTATTTT
15	NA	NA	TRBJ1-5	TRBV28	CASSLGGSSNQPQHF	TGTGCCAGCAGCCTAGGGGGAAGTAGCAATCAGCCCCAGCATTTT
15	TRBD1	few	TRBJ1-3	TRBV13	CASSSGTGDGNTIYF	TGTGCCAGCAGCTCCGGGACAGGCGATGGAAACACCATATATTTT